This passage covers 10 T cell receptor beta chains from one sample sequenced in a study of Tregs in tolerant kidney transplant recipients. Repertoires were generated with immunoSEQ multiplex PCR, while TCRdb's copy carries only in-frame clones and drops some. The table lists roughly 250,000 clones, approximately 83% of them singletons. The sequenced material came from CD4+ T cells from blood. The receptors shown here come from a human donor in good health.

This clone was picked up one time. The chain joins TRBV29-1 to TRBJ2-1; D is unresolved. Trimming pared 4 bases from V and 3 bases from J, leaving 4 bases between. CDR1 and CDR2 from the germline V gene are SQVTM and ANQGSEA. The CDR3 totals 11 residues. The CDR3 loop is CSVVRYNEQFF. The CDR3 region has the DNA TGCAGCGTTGTCCGCTACAATGAGCAGTTCTTC.

The chain couples TRBV7-2 to TRBJ1-2, with TRBD1 matching over 7 bases. The CDR3 totals 14 residues. The trim removed 1 base at V and 6 bases at J, leaving 5 bases unmatched. The germline V gene has CDR1 SGHTA and CDR2 FQGNSA. CDR3 nucleotides: TGTGCCAGCAGCTTAGAACAGGGGTATCATGGCTACACCTTC. It specifies CASSLEQGYHGYTF.

This clone turned up a few times. The chain has TRBV7-2 and TRBJ1-2; D not resolved. V was shortened by 4 bases and J by 1 base, with 7 bases between the two germline ends. This CDR3 spans 13 amino acids. CDR1 is SGHTA, CDR2 FQGNSA, per germline. CDR3 region: CASSSQLNYGYTF. DNA for the CDR3: TGTGCCAGCAGCTCACAGCTTAACTATGGCTACACCTTC.

This clone was counted only a few times. The DNA for the CDR3 is TGTGCCAGCAGCCACGGGTATGGCTACACCTTC. This translates into CASSHGYGYTF. The chain has TRBV7-9 and TRBJ1-2; the D is unclear. Germline loops: CDR1 SEHNR, CDR2 FQNEAQ (reference sequence). Trimming took 5 bases from V and 5 from J, leaving 6 bases between them. The CDR3 has 11 residues.

V usage is TRBV4-1 and J usage is TRBJ2-3; no clear D gene. This CDR3 comprises 14 residues. CDR1 and CDR2 from the germline V gene are MGHRA and YSYEKL. The germline V and J ends were trimmed by 4 bases and 2 bases, with 10 bases remaining between them. This CDR3 reads CASSPGPVTDTQYF. CDR3 in DNA: TGCGCCAGCAGCCCCGGACCCGTCACAGATACGCAGTATTTT.

The chain uses TRBV19 and TRBJ2-3; D uncertain. The CDR3 has 13 amino acids. Trimming took 1 base from V and 3 from J, leaving 5 bases between them. Germline V CDR1 and CDR2: LNHDA, SQIVND (reference sequence). Here the CDR3 reads CASSIVETDTQYF. The CDR3 DNA reads TGTGCCAGTAGTATAGTAGAGACAGATACGCAGTATTTT.

The V gene is TRBV7-3, the J gene TRBJ2-5, with D uncertain. The germline CDR1 and CDR2 sequences are SGHTA and FQGTGA. V was clipped by 0 bases and J by 7 bases, with 12 bases between them. The CDR3 runs to 14 residues. CDR3 in amino acids: CASSLTDGTGTQYF. The CDR3 DNA follows: TGTGCCAGCAGCTTAACCGACGGCACGGGGACCCAGTACTTC. Full variable domain (remainder filled in from reference TRBV7-3 and TRBJ2-5): GAGVSQTPSNKVTEKGKYVELRCDPISGHTALYWYRQSLGQGPEFLIYFQGTGAADDSGLPNDRFFAVRPEGSVSTLKIQRTERGDSAVYLCASSLTDGTGTQYFGPGTRLLVL.

J is TRBJ2-5 and V is TRBV5-1; 10 bases are a match to TRBD1. The CDR3 has 14 amino acids. CDR1 and CDR2 (germline): SGHRS, YFSETQ. Unmatched junction bases numbered 3, after V lost 4 bases and J lost 3 bases. The CDR3 DNA reads as TGCGCCAGCAGCACCGGACAGGGGGAAGAGACCCAGTACTTC. Translating it yields CASSTGQGEETQYF.

This chain uses TRBV29-1 with TRBJ1-1, with D perhaps matching TRBD1 (5 bases). The CDR3 consists of 14 residues. Deletions cut 4 bases from V and 5 bases from J, with 17 bases between. Germline CDR1 and CDR2: SQVTM and ANQGSEA. The CDR3, as DNA: TGCAGCGTTGGGGGGAGGGAGGGGTGGACTGAAGCTTTCTTT. Translation: CSVGGREGWTEAFF.

The gene calls are TRBV21-1 and TRBJ1-2. TRBV21-1 is labeled a pseudogene. This CDR3 is 16 amino acids long. The CDR3 DNA sequence: TGTGCCAGCAGCACCCCCCACCCCGGGGGGTACTATGGCTACACCTTC. Amino acid sequence: CASSTPHPGGYYGYTF.